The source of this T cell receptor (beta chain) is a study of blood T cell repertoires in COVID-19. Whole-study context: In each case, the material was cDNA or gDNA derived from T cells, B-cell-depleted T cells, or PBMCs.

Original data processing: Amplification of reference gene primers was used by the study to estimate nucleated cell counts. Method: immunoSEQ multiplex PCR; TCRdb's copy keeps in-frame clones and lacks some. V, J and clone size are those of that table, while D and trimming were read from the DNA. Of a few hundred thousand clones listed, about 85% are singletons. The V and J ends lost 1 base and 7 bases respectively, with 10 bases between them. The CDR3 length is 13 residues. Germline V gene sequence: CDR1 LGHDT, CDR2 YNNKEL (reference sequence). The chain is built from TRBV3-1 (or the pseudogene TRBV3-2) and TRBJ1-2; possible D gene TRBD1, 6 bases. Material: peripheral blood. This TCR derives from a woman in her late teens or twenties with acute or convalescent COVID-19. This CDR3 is CASSQGRGGGYTF. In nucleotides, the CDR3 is TGTGCCAGCAGCCAAGGCAGGGGTGGTGGCTACACCTTC.